What follows is one T cell receptor beta chain and its context. What it recognizes is unknown. Germline V gene data show CDR1 as SGHDN and CDR2 as FVKESK. The length of the CDR3 is 13 residues. V was cut by 4 bases and J by 4 bases, with 10 bases left in between. This entry is derived from a study of T cell responses to AZD1222 COVID-19 vaccine. Overall study results and limits: Donors, mostly white British, included more females; clonal diversity was possibly underestimated.

Sequencing was performed with immunoSEQ multiplex PCR; in TCRdb, only in-frame clones are kept and a portion is missing. Here the sample spans 60,000 to 85,000 clones, 80% to 90% being singletons. This clonotype originated in an adult who received the AZD1222 COVID-19 vaccine. The sample was peripheral blood, taken 28 days after the second AZD1222 dose. V usage is TRBV14 and J usage is TRBJ1-2, with D perhaps matching TRBD1 (5 bases). The CDR3 reads CASSPDTSYGYTF. CDR3 in DNA: TGTGCCAGCAGCCCGGACACCTCCTATGGCTACACCTTC.